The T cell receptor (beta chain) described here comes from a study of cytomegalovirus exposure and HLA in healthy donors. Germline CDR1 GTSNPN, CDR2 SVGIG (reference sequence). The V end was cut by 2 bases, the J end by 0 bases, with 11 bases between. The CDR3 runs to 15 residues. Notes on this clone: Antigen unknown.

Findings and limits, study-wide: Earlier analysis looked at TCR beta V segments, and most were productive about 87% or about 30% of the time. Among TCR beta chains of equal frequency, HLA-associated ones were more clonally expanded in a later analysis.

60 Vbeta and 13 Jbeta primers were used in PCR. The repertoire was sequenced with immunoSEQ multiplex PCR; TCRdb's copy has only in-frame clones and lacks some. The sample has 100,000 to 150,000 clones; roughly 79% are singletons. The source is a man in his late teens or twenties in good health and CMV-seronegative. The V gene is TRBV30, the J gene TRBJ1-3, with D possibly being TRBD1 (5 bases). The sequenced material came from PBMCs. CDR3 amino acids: CAWSLRQTSGNTIYF. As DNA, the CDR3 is TGTGCCTGGAGTCTACGACAGACCTCTGGAAACACCATATATTTT.